The rows below give T cell receptor beta chains drawn from one sample of a study of blood T cell repertoires in COVID-19. Sequencing used immunoSEQ multiplex PCR; TCRdb keeps in-frame clones, though not all of them. The sample contains fewer than 200,000 clones, 80% to 85% of which appear only once. The sequencing input was peripheral blood. These receptors were obtained from a woman aged 80 or over with active or convalescent COVID-19. The CDR3 runs from the conserved cysteine through the conserved F or W. D genes are given only for firm matches. Where a row states a size, it is once, few, many or the class of an expanded clone; other rows omit it.

j_call,d_call,v_call,clone_size,cdr3_aa,cdr3_nt
TRBJ1-3,-,TRBV6-5,-,CASRPRVLSGNTIYF,TGTGCCAGCAGACCCCGGGTCCTCTCTGGAAACACCATATATTTT
TRBJ2-5,TRBD2,TRBV6-6,-,CASSYSIWAGDQYF,TGTGCCAGCAGTTACTCGATCTGGGCGGGAGACCAGTACTTC
TRBJ2-1,TRBD2,TRBV6-5,-,CASSSSGSPWNEQFF,TGTGCCAGCAGTTCTAGCGGGTCACCTTGGAATGAGCAGTTCTTC
TRBJ2-2,-,TRBV2,-,CASMGGLYTGELFF,TGTGCCAGCATGGGGGGGCTTTACACCGGGGAGCTGTTTTTT
TRBJ2-7,TRBD2,TRBV5-4,-,CASSLGASGPYEQYF,TGTGCCAGCAGCTTGGGGGCTAGCGGCCCCTACGAGCAGTACTTC
TRBJ2-3,-,TRBV29-1,-,CSVEDRKSTDTQYF,TGCAGCGTTGAAGACAGGAAAAGCACAGATACGCAGTATTTT
TRBJ1-3,TRBD1,TRBV5-1,-,CASSLGGQISGNTIYF,TGCGCCAGCAGCTTGGGGGGACAGATCTCTGGAAACACCATATATTTT
TRBJ1-5,-,TRBV12-3/TRBV12-4,-,CASSLTSQPQHF,TGTGCCAGCAGTTTAACTAGTCAGCCCCAGCATTTT
TRBJ2-7,TRBD1,TRBV28,-,CASSWLAWGQGAGYEQYF,TGTGCCAGCAGTTGGCTTGCATGGGGACAGGGGGCAGGATACGAGCAGTACTTC
TRBJ2-1,TRBD2,TRBV6-2/TRBV6-3,-,CASSYSVASGGYNEQFF,TGTGCCAGCAGTTACAGCGTGGCTAGCGGGGGATACAATGAGCAGTTCTTC
TRBJ1-1,TRBD1,TRBV9,-,CASSPGTGTWTEAFF,TGTGCCAGCAGCCCCGGGACAGGGACCTGGACTGAAGCTTTCTTT
TRBJ1-1,-,TRBV18,once,CASSPGQLNTEAFF,TGTGCCAGCTCACCCGGACAGCTGAACACTGAAGCTTTCTTT
TRBJ1-2,-,TRBV19,-,CASSIGGDTINYGYTF,TGTGCCAGTAGTATAGGAGGGGACACAATTAACTATGGCTACACCTTC
TRBJ2-3,-,TRBV3-1/TRBV3-2,-,CASSQTTGGSTDTQYF,TGTGCCAGCAGCCAAACAACGGGGGGCAGCACAGATACGCAGTATTTT
TRBJ1-5,TRBD1,TRBV4-3,-,CASSQDARGNQPQHF,TGCGCCAGCAGCCAAGATGCCAGGGGGAATCAGCCCCAGCATTTT
TRBJ1-2,TRBD1,TRBV4-3,-,CASSQARQGDGYTF,TGCGCCAGCAGCCAAGCTCGACAGGGGGATGGCTACACCTTC
TRBJ1-6,-,TRBV7-8,-,CASSLAPGGNSPLHF,TGTGCCAGCAGCTTAGCCCCGGGAGGTAATTCACCCCTCCACTTT
TRBJ1-2,-,TRBV27,few,CASARWAGGGDYGYTF,TGTGCCAGCGCGCGTTGGGCAGGAGGAGGGGACTATGGCTACACCTTC
TRBJ2-7,-,TRBV5-1,-,CASSLGTAVYEQYF,TGCGCCAGCAGCTTGGGGACAGCCGTCTACGAGCAGTACTTC
TRBJ2-1,-,TRBV5-4,-,CASSFVLESSTEQFF,TGTGCCAGCAGCTTCGTACTAGAAAGTAGCACTGAGCAGTTCTTC
TRBJ1-4,TRBD1,TRBV6-5,-,CASSYFKGAGEKLFF,TGTGCCAGCAGTTACTTCAAGGGGGCGGGTGAAAAACTGTTTTTT
TRBJ1-1,-,TRBV12-3/TRBV12-4,-,CASSSQGNTEAFF,TGTGCCAGCAGTTCACAGGGAAACACTGAAGCTTTCTTT
TRBJ2-1,TRBD2,TRBV6-5,-,CASLPSGGANEQFF,TGTGCCAGCCTCCCCAGCGGGGGGGCCAATGAGCAGTTCTTC
TRBJ2-1,-,TRBV27,-,CASSPSTRRQFF,TGTGCCAGCAGTCCGTCGACTAGAAGGCAGTTCTTC
TRBJ1-5,TRBD1,TRBV19,-,CASSIYGTGDFNQPQHF,TGTGCCAGTAGTATATATGGGACAGGGGACTTCAATCAGCCCCAGCATTTT
TRBJ2-5,TRBD1,TRBV24-1,-,CATSDPLDRAETQYF,TGTGCCACCAGTGACCCGTTGGACAGGGCAGAGACCCAGTACTTC
TRBJ1-4,-,TRBV6-5,-,CASSITGYNEKLFF,TGTGCCAGCAGTATCACAGGATATAATGAAAAACTGTTTTTT
TRBJ1-2,-,TRBV14,-,CASSPGTGVRVGGYTF,TGTGCCAGCAGCCCCGGGACGGGAGTGCGAGTGGGTGGCTACACCTTC
TRBJ1-3,TRBD1,TRBV5-1,-,CASRPSDREAGNTIYF,TGCGCCAGCAGACCATCGGACAGGGAAGCTGGAAACACCATATATTTT
TRBJ1-1,TRBD1,TRBV6-5,-,CASSNRGDTEAFF,TGTGCCAGCAGTAACAGGGGGGATACTGAAGCTTTCTTT
TRBJ1-5,-,TRBV5-8,-,CASSKNRLSNQPQHF,TGTGCCAGCAGCAAAAACAGGCTTAGCAATCAGCCCCAGCATTTT
TRBJ2-6,-,TRBV6-4,few,CAPRSGTTSSGANVLTF,TGTGCCCCCCGGTCCGGGACAACCTCCTCTGGGGCCAACGTCCTGACTTTC
TRBJ2-2,-,TRBV10-3,few,CAISEAANTGELFF,TGTGCCATCAGTGAGGCAGCGAACACCGGGGAGCTGTTTTTT
TRBJ1-5,-,TRBV6-5,-,CASSFGQYYQPQHF,TGTGCCAGCAGTTTCGGACAGTATTATCAGCCCCAGCATTTT
TRBJ2-7,TRBD1,TRBV6-6,few,CASSYPETGSRNEQYF,TGTGCCAGCAGTTACCCCGAGACAGGGTCAAGGAACGAGCAGTACTTC
TRBJ2-3,-,TRBV3-1/TRBV3-2,-,CASSQDPLGGYTQYF,TGTGCCAGCAGCCAAGACCCTCTGGGGGGTTATACGCAGTATTTT
TRBJ1-2,TRBD1,TRBV18,few,CASSPPGQGRDGYTF,TGTGCCAGCTCACCACCGGGACAGGGGCGCGATGGCTACACCTTC
TRBJ2-7,TRBD2,TRBV6-2/TRBV6-3,-,CASSYEAGGRTAAYEQYF,TGTGCCAGCAGTTACGAAGCGGGGGGGCGTACGGCAGCCTACGAGCAGTACTTC
TRBJ1-2,-,TRBV7-2,-,CASSTRDKGYTF,TGTGCCAGCAGCACTCGGGACAAGGGCTACACCTTC
TRBJ1-2,-,TRBV5-4,-,CASSLDRLDGYTF,TGTGCCAGCAGCTTGGACAGGCTTGATGGCTACACCTTC
TRBJ2-5,TRBD1,TRBV20-1,-,CSASVPGAGGRTQYF,TGCAGTGCTAGTGTACCCGGGGCAGGGGGAAGGACCCAGTACTTC
TRBJ2-5,-,TRBV12-3/TRBV12-4,-,CASRSSSQETQYF,TGTGCCAGCAGGTCTAGCTCCCAAGAGACCCAGTACTTC
TRBJ2-2,TRBD1,TRBV7-6,-,CASSSKLDVRGPNGELFF,TGTGCCAGCAGCTCGAAGCTCGATGTCAGGGGGCCTAACGGGGAGCTGTTTTTT
TRBJ1-2,TRBD1,TRBV6-5,-,CASSRDRGNYGYTF,TGTGCCAGCAGTAGGGACAGGGGAAACTATGGCTACACCTTC
TRBJ1-5,-,TRBV9,-,CASSVGGSNQPQHF,TGTGCCAGCAGCGTAGGCGGCAGCAATCAGCCCCAGCATTTT
TRBJ2-3,-,TRBV7-2,-,CASSLRGGIDTQYF,TGTGCCAGCAGCTTAAGAGGGGGTATAGATACGCAGTATTTT
TRBJ2-5,TRBD1,TRBV20-1,-,CSASETGGWETQYF,TGCAGTGCTAGTGAGACAGGGGGCTGGGAGACCCAGTACTTC
TRBJ2-2,-,TRBV10-1,-,CASSDAANTGELFF,TGCGCCAGCAGTGATGCAGCGAACACCGGGGAGCTGTTTTTT
TRBJ1-1,-,TRBV12-3/TRBV12-4,-,CASSLTAGLEAFF,TGTGCCAGCAGCCTAACTGCAGGGTTAGAAGCTTTCTTT
TRBJ2-1,-,TRBV4-3,medium-sized,CASSSGGIGEQFF,TGCGCCAGCAGCTCTGGGGGGATAGGTGAGCAGTTCTTC
TRBJ1-1,TRBD1,TRBV6-5,-,CASRFGDRGTEAFF,TGTGCCAGCCGTTTTGGGGACAGGGGGACTGAAGCTTTCTTT
TRBJ1-1,-,TRBV4-1,-,CASSQDRREAFF,TGCGCCAGCAGCCAAGATCGCAGGGAAGCTTTCTTT
TRBJ2-7,-,TRBV19,-,CASSSKASYEQYF,TGTGCCAGTAGTTCGAAAGCTTCCTACGAGCAGTACTTC